This TCR beta chain appears in the sequencing data of a study of Graves' ophthalmopathy and Graves' hyperthyroidism. Study-wide points: Among expanded thyroid clonotypes above 0.001 frequency, most also occurred in blood.

Beta-chain TCR CDR3 regions were amplified from RNA transcripts. RT-PCR with HTBI primers came first, then second-round multiplex PCR. MiXCR was run by TCRdb on the multiplex PCR reads, yielding one entry per CDR3 protein. The sample lists 200,000 to 250,000 distinct CDR3 sequences, 20% to 25% occurring once. It was on clinical symptoms, serum thyroxine, TRAb, thyroid ultrasound and orbital computed tomography that diagnosis relied. The CDR3 contains 14 residues. The germline V and J ends were trimmed by 7 bases and 4 bases, with 16 bases remaining between them. CDR1 MNHNS and CDR2 SASEGT come from the germline V gene. This clonotype was detected a few times. Its cognate antigen is unknown.

J is TRBJ1-2 and V is TRBV6-1; D remains unclear. Sequenced: peripheral blood. This receptor was identified in a woman aged 50 to 60 with Graves' ophthalmopathy. CDR3 residues: CASKQFAQSYGYTF. The DNA of the CDR3 is TGTGCCAGCAAGCAATTCGCCCAGTCCTATGGCTACACCTTC.